The clone carrying this T cell receptor beta chain appeared a few times. Its matching antigen is unknown. These data belong to a study of CD8 T cells in ankylosing spondylitis. Notes on the study in general: Reportedly, disease-linked clones are significantly enriched in ankylosing spondylitis patients' matched synovial fluid. A TCR beta motif of eight highly homologous variants appeared characteristic of ankylosing spondylitis blood. Disease-associated clones were CD8+ and fairly uncommon in peripheral blood.

The TCR beta libraries were generated through quantitative 5'-RACE incorporating molecular barcodes. From the 5' RACE reads, TCRdb called clonotypes with MiXCR, one entry per CDR3 protein. The sample records 200,000 to 250,000 distinct CDR3 sequences, 15% to 20% being singletons. The sequence was obtained from a male donor with ankylosing spondylitis. The source material was blood, either unsorted or a sorted T cell fraction (not recorded which).

CDR3 DNA sequence: TGCAGTGCTCAGAAGGACAGGGGGCACTACAATGAGCAGTTCTTC. Translated: CSAQKDRGHYNEQFF. V and J are TRBV20-1 and TRBJ2-1, with TRBD1 identical over 11 bases. CDR1 is DFQATT, CDR2 SNEGSKA, per germline (reference sequence). The CDR3 totals 15 residues. The ends lost 5 bases at V and 3 bases at J; junction bases unmatched: 6.